A selection of T cell receptor beta chains follows, all from one sample in a study of blood T cells in healthy people across ages. One entry per CDR3 protein, called by TCRdb with MiXCR from the 5' RACE reads. This sample has roughly 1.7 million distinct CDR3 sequences, with 34% found just once. The sample comprised blood. The receptors stem from a woman aged 25 to 39 in good health. Both conserved end residues are part of each CDR3. Each record gives: V gene, CDR3 length, J gene, CDR3 protein.

v_gene: TRBV28; len: 14; j_gene: TRBJ2-7; CDR3aa: CASSTSGPTRQQYF
v_gene: TRBV29-1; len: 16; j_gene: TRBJ1-2; CDR3aa: CSVESRGLSEGYGYTF
v_gene: TRBV29-1; len: 15; j_gene: TRBJ1-2; CDR3aa: CSVEDWAGGSYGYTF
v_gene: TRBV12-3/TRBV12-4; len: 13; j_gene: TRBJ1-5; CDR3aa: CASSTGSFQPQHF
v_gene: TRBV10-3; len: 15; j_gene: TRBJ2-7; CDR3aa: CAIGSIERSGYEQYF
v_gene: TRBV12-3/TRBV12-4; len: 15; j_gene: TRBJ2-7; CDR3aa: CASSPRREQPYEQYF
v_gene: TRBV5-4; len: 15; j_gene: TRBJ2-5; CDR3aa: CASSPTSGSQETQYF
v_gene: TRBV6-1; len: 16; j_gene: TRBJ2-4; CDR3aa: CASSDSRGDRENIQYF
v_gene: TRBV5-6; len: 13; j_gene: TRBJ2-7; CDR3aa: CASSSTFSYEQYF
v_gene: TRBV19; len: 15; j_gene: TRBJ2-5; CDR3aa: CASSIGSAGPREQYF
v_gene: TRBV3-1; len: 12; j_gene: TRBJ1-2; CDR3aa: CASSLRNYGYTF
v_gene: TRBV5-1; len: 15; j_gene: TRBJ2-3; CDR3aa: CASSMGLALSDTQYF
v_gene: TRBV7-2; len: 15; j_gene: TRBJ2-1; CDR3aa: CASSFIAGVRNEQFF
v_gene: TRBV11-1; len: 15; j_gene: TRBJ2-3; CDR3aa: CASSTPGLATGTQYF
v_gene: TRBV5-1; len: 16; j_gene: TRBJ2-1; CDR3aa: CASSPQQRGGYNEQFF
v_gene: TRBV29-1; len: 15; j_gene: TRBJ1-1; CDR3aa: CSVEGDRVMDTEAFF
v_gene: TRBV6-5; len: 14; j_gene: TRBJ2-7; CDR3aa: CASSFIRNKDEQYF
v_gene: TRBV6-6; len: 14; j_gene: TRBJ2-5; CDR3aa: CASRITGVQETQYF
v_gene: TRBV20-1; len: 15; j_gene: TRBJ2-7; CDR3aa: CSARESGSPSYEQYF
v_gene: TRBV20-1; len: 12; j_gene: TRBJ2-7; CDR3aa: CSAWDRGYEQYF
v_gene: TRBV9; len: 15; j_gene: TRBJ2-7; CDR3aa: CASSVSVFLGDEQYF
v_gene: TRBV7-6; len: 15; j_gene: TRBJ2-1; CDR3aa: CASSFSGGVGDEQFF
v_gene: TRBV12-3/TRBV12-4; len: 15; j_gene: TRBJ2-7; CDR3aa: CASSSRTSETYEQYF
v_gene: TRBV5-1; len: 15; j_gene: TRBJ1-2; CDR3aa: CASSSGGGKTYGYTF
v_gene: TRBV29-1; len: 14; j_gene: TRBJ2-3; CDR3aa: CSVERDQSTDTQYF
v_gene: TRBV28; len: 15; j_gene: TRBJ2-1; CDR3aa: CASSPLGVQYNEQFF
v_gene: TRBV2; len: 13; j_gene: TRBJ2-1; CDR3aa: CASTVRQDNEQFF
v_gene: TRBV9; len: 13; j_gene: TRBJ2-3; CDR3aa: CASSVPGADTQYF